These 16 T cell receptor beta chains originate from one sample sequenced in a study of blood T cell repertoires in COVID-19. Assay used: immunoSEQ multiplex PCR; TCRdb lists only in-frame clones, some missing. The sample records around 100,000 clones, approximately 93% being singletons. What was sequenced was peripheral blood. Receptors were obtained from a man over 45 with active COVID-19.

The chain couples TRBV24-1 to TRBJ2-3, with a possible D match to TRBD2 (5 bases). The CDR3 is 14 amino acids. Trimming took off 4 bases at V and 5 bases at J, with 12 bases between the two ends. Germline loops: CDR1 KGHDR, CDR2 SFDVKD. CDR3 residues: CATSDPVAGDTQYF. Here the CDR3 DNA reads TGTGCCACCAGTGACCCGGTTGCGGGAGATACGCAGTATTTT.

The chain carries TRBV5-1 and TRBJ2-2; 7 bases fit TRBD1. The CDR3 has 14 residues. Germline V gives CDR1 SGHRS, CDR2 YFSETQ. V shed 6 bases, J shed 1 base, and the junction held 3 bases outside the gene matches. CDR3 nucleotide sequence: TGCGCCAGCACCCGGACAGGGAACACCGGGGAGCTGTTTTTT. This encodes CASTRTGNTGELFF.

The genes are TRBV7-2 and TRBJ2-3; 12 nucleotides agree with TRBD2. Germline CDR1 SGHTA, CDR2 FQGNSA. The CDR3 consists of 18 residues. V dropped 3 bases and J dropped 3; count of bases not matched to a gene: 10. The CDR3 reads CASSFRTLAGGPTDTQYF. CDR3 sequence (DNA): TGTGCCAGCAGCTTTAGGACCCTAGCGGGGGGGCCTACAGATACGCAGTATTTT.

This clone has just a few counts. This chain links TRBV5-6 with TRBJ1-6, with unresolved D. This CDR3 is built from 16 residues. CDR1 and CDR2 (germline): SGHDT, YYEEEE. Between the trimmed V and J ends, which lost 0 bases and 7 bases, there was a span of 14 bases. CDR3 sequence (DNA): TGTGCCAGCAGCTTGGCCGTGCAGTACACGAATTCACCCCTCCACTTT. Protein product: CASSLAVQYTNSPLHF.

The CDR3 region has the DNA TGTGCCACCAGTGATTTGCGGGGGGGGGCTATGGATGAGCAGTTCTTC. It yields the protein CATSDLRGGAMDEQFF. This rearrangement joins TRBV24-1 to TRBJ2-1; 8 nucleotides match TRBD2. Looked up from germline, CDR1 is KGHDR and CDR2 is SFDVKD. The CDR3 has 16 amino acids. The V and J ends lost 0 bases and 8 bases, in that order; junction bases with no gene match: 8.

This chain connects TRBV7-6 to TRBJ2-2; the match to TRBD1 covers 7 bases. CDR3 length: 16 residues. After removal of 1 base from V and 1 base from J, the junction contained 3 bases not matched to a gene. Germline assignment: CDR1 SGHVS and CDR2 FNYEAQ. Here the CDR3 DNA reads TGTGCCAGCAGCTTAGAGGGACAGTGGAACACCGGGGAGCTGTTTTTT. It encodes CASSLEGQWNTGELFF.

This chain connects TRBV19 to TRBJ2-7, with 13 bases lining up with TRBD2. V trimming: 10 bases; J trimming: 6 bases; junction bases outside the gene matches: 6. Looked up from germline, CDR1 is LNHDA and CDR2 is SQIVND (reference sequence). This CDR3 has 13 residues. This chain's CDR3 is CAKRTSGSSEQYV. The CDR3, as DNA: TGTGCCAAGAGGACTAGCGGGAGCTCCGAGCAGTACGTC.

The chain links TRBV9 to TRBJ1-1, with 8 bases matching TRBD1. With V trimmed by 4 bases and J by 5 bases, 1 base remained unmatched. Germline CDR1 is SGDLS and CDR2 is YYNGEE. CDR3 length: 12 amino acids. The CDR3 loop is CASSTGGTEAFF. The DNA of the CDR3 is TGTGCCAGCAGCACAGGGGGGACTGAAGCTTTCTTT. The variable domain in full, completed from reference TRBV9 and TRBJ1-1, reads DSGVTQTPKHLITATGQRVTLRCSPRSGDLSVYWYQQSLDQGLQFLIQYYNGEERAKGNILERFSAQQFPDLHSELNLSSLELGDSALYFCASSTGGTEAFFGQGTRLTVV.

This clone was picked up a small number of times. The gene calls are TRBV19 and TRBJ1-2; 12 positions match TRBD1. Germline loops: CDR1 LNHDA, CDR2 SQIVND (reference sequence). V dropped 3 bases and J dropped 7; count of bases not matched to a gene: 3. The CDR3 is made up of 14 amino acids. CDR3 DNA sequence: TGTGCCAGTAGTATGGGACAGGGGGCTGGTGGCTACACCTTC. It specifies CASSMGQGAGGYTF.

This chain joins TRBV11-3 and TRBJ2-6; TRBD2 is a possible D gene (5 bases). Germline loops: CDR1 SGHNT, CDR2 YENEEA. With 2 bases removed from V and 3 bases from J, the gap between germline ends came to 11 bases. This CDR3 is 16 amino acids long. The CDR3 protein is CASSLNGVSGANVLTF. The CDR3 DNA reads as TGTGCCAGCAGCTTAAACGGGGTTAGTGGGGCCAACGTCCTGACTTTC.

The rearrangement links TRBV5-1 to TRBJ2-5; 8 positions match TRBD1. V dropped 2 bases and J dropped 5; count of bases not matched to a gene: 14. Per germline, CDR1 SGHRS and CDR2 YFSETQ. CDR3 length: 17 residues. CDR3 in amino acids: CASSFPTTGEKLETQYF. In DNA form, the CDR3 reads TGCGCCAGCAGCTTTCCTACGACAGGGGAGAAGTTGGAGACCCAGTACTTC.

The chain joins TRBV7-9 to TRBJ2-4; the D gene is possibly TRBD2 (5 bases). The germline V gene has CDR1 SEHNR and CDR2 FQNEAQ (reference sequence). V was pared by 10 bases and J by 8 bases, with 12 bases between. This CDR3 comprises 11 residues. Written as DNA, the CDR3 is TGTGCCACCCTAGCTGCCGACATTCAGTACTTC. This gives the protein CATLAADIQYF.

This chain links TRBV5-1 with TRBJ2-1, with D tentatively TRBD2 (5 bases). CDR3 length equals 15 residues. Trimming stripped 4 bases from V and 0 bases from J, with 11 bases between. Germline V gene lookup returns CDR1 SGHRS and CDR2 YFSETQ. CDR3 DNA: TGCGCCAGCAGCCCGGGTGGGAGCTCCTACAATGAGCAGTTCTTC. As protein: CASSPGGSSYNEQFF.

The V call is TRBV3-1 (or the pseudogene TRBV3-2), the J call TRBJ2-2, with D tentatively TRBD2 (6 bases). The CDR3 spans 16 residues. Germline CDR1 LGHDT, CDR2 YNNKEL (reference sequence). V shed 3 bases and J shed 5 bases, with 16 bases lying between them. For the CDR3, the DNA is TGTGCCAGCAGCCAGTCCCCGGGACTCACGACCGGGGAGCTGTTTTTT. This gives the protein CASSQSPGLTTGELFF.

V is TRBV11-2 and J is TRBJ2-1; D possibly corresponds to TRBD2 (7 bases). Germline V gives CDR1 SGHAT, CDR2 FQNNGV. Trimming pared 5 bases from V and 5 bases from J, leaving 16 bases between. This CDR3 contains 15 residues. The CDR3 coding sequence is TGTGCCAGCAGCCCCCCCGGGGGGCCAAACAATGAGCAGTTCTTC. It is translated as CASSPPGGPNNEQFF.

This sequence joins TRBV19 and TRBJ2-3; no clear D gene. CDR1 is LNHDA, CDR2 SQIVND, per germline (reference sequence). The CDR3 totals 13 residues. The V and J ends lost 1 base and 2 bases respectively, with 4 bases between them. In DNA, the CDR3 is TGTGCCAGTAGTATAGTAGTCACAGATACGCAGTATTTT. Encoded protein: CASSIVVTDTQYF.